The clone carrying this T cell receptor beta chain was counted a few times. The junction shows a germline mismatch at one end, possibly a read error. The CDR3 totals 14 residues. Germline V gene lookup returns CDR1 DFQATT and CDR2 SNEGSKA (reference sequence). TCRdb used MiXCR to reprocess the 5' RACE reads, holding one entry per CDR3 protein. The sample yields some 350,000 distinct CDR3 sequences, 9.5% to 13% seen once. These data originate in a study of T cells after yellow fever vaccination. The sample here was PBMCs, taken on the day of the first yellow fever vaccination. The gene calls are TRBV20-1 and TRBJ1-4; D remains ambiguous. The sequence derives from a man in his late teens or twenties who received the YFV17D yellow fever vaccine. The CDR3 nucleotides read TGCAGTGCTAGTCAGACTGTAACTTATGAAAAACTGTTTTTT. Its protein is CSASQTVTYEKLFF.